Each of the 21 T cell receptor beta chains below was sequenced from the same sample in a study of T-cell reconstitution after alpha-beta-depleted transplantation in children. Molecular barcoding with unique molecular identifiers was used for the TCRbeta library. Each CDR3 protein gets one entry after TCRdb re-called the PCR reads with MiXCR. Altogether about 340,000 distinct CDR3 sequences are present, about 17% being singletons, with the ten largest covering about 41%. The specimen was PBMCs, mostly from graft donor cells, collected 360 days after TCRalphabeta/CD19-depleted stem cell transplant. All receptors come from a male patient aged 2 to 10 who had a stem cell transplant for acute lymphoblastic leukemia, so the T cells may come from the graft donor.

Only a few counts were recorded for this clonotype. The gene calls are TRBV12-3 or TRBV12-4 and TRBJ2-3; D call uncertain. This CDR3 has 14 amino acids. Trimming stripped 3 bases from V and 0 bases from J, with 7 bases between. The CDR3 region has the DNA TGTGCCAGCAGTTTGCAGGCTAGCACAGATACGCAGTATTTT. Its translation: CASSLQASTDTQYF.

The chain carries TRBV20-1 and TRBJ2-3; no clear D gene. The germline V and J ends were trimmed by 2 bases and 2 bases, with 20 bases remaining between them. Germline CDR1 and CDR2: DFQATT and SNEGSKA (reference sequence). The CDR3 spans 17 residues. The CDR3 DNA reads as TGCAGTGCTAGAAGAGGAACCAAGGGTTACAACACAGATACGCAGTATTTT. Protein: CSARRGTKGYNTDTQYF.

This clonotype was observed at least ten times. This chain joins TRBV3-1 and TRBJ2-7; 7 positions agree with TRBD2. The CDR3 has 16 residues. Trimming took 2 bases from V and 2 from J; bases not matched to a gene: 9. CDR1 and CDR2 from the germline V gene are LGHDT and YNNKEL (reference sequence). CDR3 amino acids: CASSQYFAGEAYEQYF. The DNA of the CDR3 is TGTGCCAGCAGCCAATACTTTGCGGGAGAAGCCTACGAGCAGTACTTC.

The rearrangement uses TRBV6-5 and TRBJ2-1; D gene unclear. Trimming took 5 bases from V and 9 from J, leaving 11 bases between them. The CDR3 runs 12 residues. The germline gives CDR1 MNHEY, CDR2 SVGAGI. The CDR3 is CASSRDLSEQFF. CDR3 DNA: TGTGCCAGCAGTCGCGACTTGTCTGAGCAGTTCTTC.

V is TRBV20-1 and J is TRBJ2-3; 7 positions agree with TRBD1. Germline CDR1 DFQATT, CDR2 SNEGSKA (reference sequence). Trimming removed 2 bases from V and 4 bases from J; junction bases left unmatched: 0. This CDR3 spans 12 amino acids. This chain's CDR3 is CSARQGADTQYF. CDR3 DNA: TGCAGTGCTAGACAGGGGGCAGATACGCAGTATTTT.

The J gene is TRBJ2-1, the V gene TRBV20-1; TRBD2 aligns across 10 bases. The CDR3 extends over 16 amino acids. In germline, CDR1 is DFQATT, CDR2 SNEGSKA (reference sequence). J gave up 3 bases and V 0 bases, and 5 bases lay outside the gene matches. The CDR3 is CSARDTWTSGYNEQFF. The CDR3 nucleotides are TGCAGTGCTAGAGATACCTGGACTAGCGGCTACAATGAGCAGTTCTTC.

The rearrangement uses TRBV5-6 and TRBJ2-7, with TRBD2 matching over 8 bases. Per the germline V gene, CDR1 is SGHDT and CDR2 is YYEEEE. The CDR3 runs 15 residues. The V segment lost 4 bases and the J segment 5 bases; nucleotides outside the gene matches: 11. CDR3 DNA sequence: TGTGCCAGCAGCCCCAGCGGGAGTATATCCCACGAGCAGTACTTC. This codes for CASSPSGSISHEQYF.

This clonotype was picked up a small number of times. The rearrangement joins TRBV7-6 to TRBJ2-7; possible D gene TRBD1, 6 bases. V was clipped by 2 bases and J by 5 bases, with 16 bases between them. The germline V gene encodes CDR1 SGHVS and CDR2 FNYEAQ. The CDR3 consists of 15 residues. CDR3 in DNA: TGTGCCAGCAGCTTATGGAGAGGGGGTTCGGACGAGCAGTACTTC. Translating gives CASSLWRGGSDEQYF.

This clonotype showed up just a few times. This chain joins TRBV20-1 and TRBJ2-2; D may be TRBD2 (5 bases). From germline, CDR1 is DFQATT and CDR2 SNEGSKA (reference sequence). Trimming cost V 3 bases and J 5 bases, with 13 bases left between them. The CDR3 has 14 amino acids. In DNA, the CDR3 is TGCAGTGCTAGCCAGTCTACTAGGACCGGGGAGCTGTTTTTT. Protein sequence: CSASQSTRTGELFF.

J is TRBJ2-5 and V is TRBV4-1; D call uncertain. The CDR3 runs to 13 residues. Germline CDR1 is MGHRA and CDR2 is YSYEKL. V was clipped by 0 bases and J by 4 bases, with 6 bases between them. The DNA for the CDR3 is TGCGCCAGCAGCCAAGATATCCCAGAGACCCAGTACTTC. The encoded protein is CASSQDIPETQYF.

This chain connects TRBV20-1 to TRBJ2-7, with 8 bases lining up with TRBD1. J lost 4 bases, V lost 6 bases, and 8 bases had no gene match. The CDR3 has 13 amino acids. The V gene's germline CDR1 is DFQATT and CDR2 SNEGSKA (reference sequence). CDR3 residues: CSAMDRVGYEQYF. Written as DNA, the CDR3 is TGCAGTGCGATGGACAGGGTAGGATACGAGCAGTACTTC.

The genes are TRBV7-2 and TRBJ1-1; a possible D gene is TRBD1 (6 bases). The germline V gene has CDR1 SGHTA and CDR2 FQGNSA. V was cut by 1 base and J by 0 bases, with 15 bases left in between. The CDR3 is 17 amino acids. Here the CDR3 reads CASSLGPQRDMNTEAFF. The CDR3 nucleotides are TGTGCCAGCAGCTTAGGCCCCCAAAGGGACATGAACACTGAAGCTTTCTTT.

This clonotype was observed a handful of times. The chain links TRBV7-9 to TRBJ2-7; D is perhaps TRBD1 (7 bases). The CDR3 runs to 15 residues. Germline V gene lookup returns CDR1 SEHNR and CDR2 FQNEAQ (reference sequence). V gave up 2 bases and J gave up 1 base, with 12 bases separating them. The CDR3 coding sequence is TGTGCCAGCAGCTTACACAGGGGAGGATCCTACGAGCAGTACTTC. It specifies CASSLHRGGSYEQYF.

The sample holds many counts of this clonotype. The chain uses TRBV12-3 or TRBV12-4 and TRBJ2-5, with a possible D match to TRBD2 (5 bases). The CDR3 runs 14 residues. V was shortened by 5 bases and J by 1 base, with 11 bases between the two germline ends. The DNA for the CDR3 is TGTGCCAGCAGTAACCCGGGATCCCAAGAGACCCAGTACTTC. It is translated as CASSNPGSQETQYF.

This clonotype has at least ten counts. The chain uses TRBV7-9 and TRBJ1-1; D not certain. The V end lost 2 bases, the J end lost 0 bases, and 7 bases lay between the germline ends. This CDR3 spans 14 amino acids. CDR1 and CDR2 (germline): SEHNR, FQNEAQ (reference sequence). CDR3 coding DNA: TGTGCCAGCAGCTTATTGCAGATGAACACTGAAGCTTTCTTT. Protein product: CASSLLQMNTEAFF.

As for this clonotype: Its ends do not fully match the called genes, so a read error is possible. CDR3 coding DNA: TGTACCAGCCTCGGCGGAAGCGAGCAGTACTTC. This codes for CTSLGGSEQYF. V and J are TRBV2 and TRBJ2-7; D is undetermined. CDR1 is SNHLY, CDR2 FYNNEI, per germline. The CDR3 contains 11 residues.

This clonotype appeared many times. CDR3 residues: CASSESGKRGEQYF. The CDR3 DNA reads TGCGCCAGCAGTGAGTCTGGAAAGCGGGGCGAGCAGTACTTC. This chain connects TRBV10-2 to TRBJ2-7; TRBD2 agrees at 7 bases. This CDR3 has 14 residues. The junction had 5 bases not matched to a gene; V was cut back by 0 bases and J by 6 bases. Germline CDR1 is WSHSY and CDR2 is SAAADI.

This sequence joins TRBV10-3 and TRBJ2-5, with 11 bases aligning to TRBD2. Germline CDR1 and CDR2: ENHRY and SYGVKD. The CDR3 loop spans 17 amino acids. After removal of 7 bases from V and 4 bases from J, the junction contained 14 bases not matched to a gene. The CDR3 loop reads CAIIGGSGRAGGETQYF. CDR3 nucleotides: TGTGCCATCATCGGGGGTAGCGGGAGGGCCGGAGGAGAGACCCAGTACTTC.

This clonotype was found a few times. The chain has TRBV11-2 and TRBJ2-1; 9 bases align to TRBD2. This CDR3 region has 16 residues. CDR1 SGHAT and CDR2 FQNNGV come from the germline V gene. With 4 bases clipped from V and 8 bases from J, the junction kept 12 bases outside the gene matches. In DNA form, the CDR3 reads TGTGCCAGCAGCTCGTCTGTTGCGGGAGGGATATATGAGCAGTTCTTC. Encoded protein: CASSSSVAGGIYEQFF.

The sample holds many counts of this clonotype. The chain couples TRBV12-3 or TRBV12-4 to TRBJ2-2; a possible D gene is TRBD1 (7 bases). CDR3 length: 16 residues. V was shortened by 3 bases and J by 7 bases, with 18 bases between the two germline ends. The chain's CDR3 is CASSFRRTGGIGELFF. CDR3 DNA: TGTGCCAGCAGTTTTCGAAGGACAGGAGGGATCGGGGAGCTGTTTTTT.

The rearrangement links TRBV29-1 to TRBJ2-5; TRBD2 matches at 9 bases. This CDR3 spans 13 amino acids. V dropped 8 bases and J dropped 4; count of bases not matched to a gene: 8. Germline V gene sequence: CDR1 SQVTM, CDR2 ANQGSEA. The CDR3 sequence is CSTKREVGETQYF. DNA of the CDR3: TGCAGCACCAAGCGGGAGGTCGGAGAGACCCAGTACTTC. The whole variable domain, filled in from reference TRBV29-1 and TRBJ2-5, reads SAVISQKPSRDICQRGTSLTIQCQVDSQVTMMFWYRQQPGQSLTLIATANQGSEATYESGFVIDKFPISRPNLTFSTLTVSNMSPEDSSIYLCSTKREVGETQYFGPGTRLLVL.